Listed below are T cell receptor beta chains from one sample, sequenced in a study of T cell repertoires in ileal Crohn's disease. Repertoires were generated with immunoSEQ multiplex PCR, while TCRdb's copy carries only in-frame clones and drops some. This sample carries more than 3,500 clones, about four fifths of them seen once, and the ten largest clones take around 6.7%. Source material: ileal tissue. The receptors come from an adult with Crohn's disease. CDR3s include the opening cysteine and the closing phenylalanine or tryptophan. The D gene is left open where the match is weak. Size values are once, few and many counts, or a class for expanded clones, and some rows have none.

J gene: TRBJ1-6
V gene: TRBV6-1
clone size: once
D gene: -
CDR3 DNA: TGTGCCAGCACCAGGGGAAGCTCCTATAATTCACCCCTCCACTTT
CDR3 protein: CASTRGSSYNSPLHF

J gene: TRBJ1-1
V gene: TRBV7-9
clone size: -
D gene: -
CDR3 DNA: TGTGCCAGCAGCCGCCACGACATTGGAACTGAAGCTTTCTTT
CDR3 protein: CASSRHDIGTEAFF

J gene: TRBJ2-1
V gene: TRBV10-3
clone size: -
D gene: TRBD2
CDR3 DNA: TGTGCCATCAGTCCCATTGGGGGGGTGGGGACCTACAATGAGCAGTTCTTC
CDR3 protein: CAISPIGGVGTYNEQFF

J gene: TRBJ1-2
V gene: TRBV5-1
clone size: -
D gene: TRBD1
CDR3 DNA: TGCGCCAGCAGCTTAATGGGACAGGGAGGCGGCTACACCTTC
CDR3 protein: CASSLMGQGGGYTF

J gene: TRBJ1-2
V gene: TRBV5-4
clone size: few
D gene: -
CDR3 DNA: TGTGCCAGCAGTCCAGCCGGCGAGCGCTCCTCTGGCTACACCTTC
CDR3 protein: CASSPAGERSSGYTF

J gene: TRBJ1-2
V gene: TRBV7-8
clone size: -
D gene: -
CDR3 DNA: TGTGCCAGCAGCCTAACCGGCTATGGCTACACCTTC
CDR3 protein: CASSLTGYGYTF

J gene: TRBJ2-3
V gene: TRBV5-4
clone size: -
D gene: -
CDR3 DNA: TGTGCCAGCAGCTTGGCGGGGGCAGATACGCAGTATTTT
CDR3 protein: CASSLAGADTQYF

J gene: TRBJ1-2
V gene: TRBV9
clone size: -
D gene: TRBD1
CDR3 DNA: TGTGCCAGCAGCGTCCGGGACAGGGGTCCTCCCGAAGGGATTAACTATGGCTACACCTTC
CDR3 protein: CASSVRDRGPPEGINYGYTF

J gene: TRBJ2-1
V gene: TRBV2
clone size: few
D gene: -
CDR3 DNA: TGTGCCAGCAGCTATATCAATGAGCAGTTCTTC
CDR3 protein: CASSYINEQFF

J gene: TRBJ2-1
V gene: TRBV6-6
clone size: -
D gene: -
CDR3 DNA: TGTGCCAGCAGTAAAAACCAGGGTTTCTACAATGAGCAGTTCTTC
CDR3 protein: CASSKNQGFYNEQFF

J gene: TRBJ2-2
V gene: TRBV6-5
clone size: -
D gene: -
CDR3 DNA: TGTGCCAGCAGTTACTCGTGGGGCAACACCGGGGAGCTGTTTTTT
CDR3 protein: CASSYSWGNTGELFF

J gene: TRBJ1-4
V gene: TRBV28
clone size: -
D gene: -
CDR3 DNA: TGTGCCAGCAGTCAGGGGTTCAAGCTTTCGTACGGACTGTTTTTT
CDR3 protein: CASSQGFKLSYGLFF

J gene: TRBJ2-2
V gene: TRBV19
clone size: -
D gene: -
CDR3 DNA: TGTGCCAGTAGGGGCACGGGGGTCGCCGGGGAGCTGTTTTTT
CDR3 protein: CASRGTGVAGELFF

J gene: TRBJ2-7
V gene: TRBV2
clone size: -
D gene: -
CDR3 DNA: TGTGCCGGACGGGGAGTCAACGAGCAGTACTTC
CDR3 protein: CAGRGVNEQYF

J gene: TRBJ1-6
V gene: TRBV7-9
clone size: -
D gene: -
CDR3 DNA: TGTGCCAGCAGCTTAGCAGGGGGTAATTCACCCCTCCACTTT
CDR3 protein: CASSLAGGNSPLHF

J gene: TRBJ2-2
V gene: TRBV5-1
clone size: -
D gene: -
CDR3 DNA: TGCGCCAGCAGCTTGGGGAGGGACAGCTACACCGGGGAGCTGTTTTTT
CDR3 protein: CASSLGRDSYTGELFF

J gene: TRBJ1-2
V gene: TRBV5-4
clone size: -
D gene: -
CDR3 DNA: TGTGCCAGCAGCCTGCAGGGGCCCAGGGGTGGCTACACCTTC
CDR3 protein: CASSLQGPRGGYTF

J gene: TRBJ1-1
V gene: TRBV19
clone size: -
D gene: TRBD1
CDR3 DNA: TGTGCCAGTAGCCGCTACAGGGGTCCCATGAACACTGAAGCTTTCTTT
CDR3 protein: CASSRYRGPMNTEAFF

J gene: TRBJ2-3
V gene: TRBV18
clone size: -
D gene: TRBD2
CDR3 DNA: TGTGCCAGCTCACCACCACTAGCGGGGGGCGGAGCTACGCAGTATTTT
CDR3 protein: CASSPPLAGGGATQYF

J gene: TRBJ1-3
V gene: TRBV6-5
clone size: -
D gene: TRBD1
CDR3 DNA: TGTGCCAGCAGTTACTCGAGGGGGCTGGGAAACACCATATATTTT
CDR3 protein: CASSYSRGLGNTIYF

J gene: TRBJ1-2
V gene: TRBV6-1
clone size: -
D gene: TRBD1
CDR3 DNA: TGTGCCAGCAGTGAAGCGGGACAGATTTATGGCTACACCTTC
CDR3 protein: CASSEAGQIYGYTF

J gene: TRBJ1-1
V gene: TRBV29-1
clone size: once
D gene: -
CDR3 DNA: TGCAGCGTCCGGTTACGGGCTGAAGCTTTCTTT
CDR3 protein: CSVRLRAEAFF

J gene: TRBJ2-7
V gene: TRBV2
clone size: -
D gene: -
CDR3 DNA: TGTGCCAGCAGTGAACAGGGCATCTCCTACGAGCAGTACTTC
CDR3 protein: CASSEQGISYEQYF

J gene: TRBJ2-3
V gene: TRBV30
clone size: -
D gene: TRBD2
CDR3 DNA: TGTGCCTGGAGTTCTTTTTTAGCGGGGACGCAGTATTTT
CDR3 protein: CAWSSFLAGTQYF

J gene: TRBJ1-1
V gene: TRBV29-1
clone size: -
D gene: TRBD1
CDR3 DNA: TGCAGCATAAGGACAGGGGGCGCCGGGAGAGCTTTCTTT
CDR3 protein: CSIRTGGAGRAFF